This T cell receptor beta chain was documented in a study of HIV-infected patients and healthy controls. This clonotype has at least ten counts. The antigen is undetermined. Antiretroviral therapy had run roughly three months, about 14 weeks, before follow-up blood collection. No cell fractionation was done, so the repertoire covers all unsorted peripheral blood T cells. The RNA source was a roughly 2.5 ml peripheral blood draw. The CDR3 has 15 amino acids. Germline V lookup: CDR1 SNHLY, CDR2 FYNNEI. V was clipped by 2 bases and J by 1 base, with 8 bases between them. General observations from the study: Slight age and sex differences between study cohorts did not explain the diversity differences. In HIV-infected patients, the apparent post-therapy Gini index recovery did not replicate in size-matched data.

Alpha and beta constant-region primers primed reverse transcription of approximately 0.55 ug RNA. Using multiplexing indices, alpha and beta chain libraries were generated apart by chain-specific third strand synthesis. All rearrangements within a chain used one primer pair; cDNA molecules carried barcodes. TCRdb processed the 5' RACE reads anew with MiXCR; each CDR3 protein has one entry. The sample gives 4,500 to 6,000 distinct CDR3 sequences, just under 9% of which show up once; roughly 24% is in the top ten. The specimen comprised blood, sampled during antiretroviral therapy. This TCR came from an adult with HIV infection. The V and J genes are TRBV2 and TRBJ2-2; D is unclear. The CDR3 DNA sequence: TGTGCCAGCAGTGAAAGTACCATGAACACCGGGGAGCTGTTTTTT. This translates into CASSESTMNTGELFF.